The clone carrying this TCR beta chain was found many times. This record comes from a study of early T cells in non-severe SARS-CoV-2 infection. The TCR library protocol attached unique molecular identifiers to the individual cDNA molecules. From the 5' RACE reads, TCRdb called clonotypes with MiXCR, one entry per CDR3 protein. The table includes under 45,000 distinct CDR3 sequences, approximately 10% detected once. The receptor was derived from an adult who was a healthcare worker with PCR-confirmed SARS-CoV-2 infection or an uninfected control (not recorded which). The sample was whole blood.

The DNA of the CDR3 is TGTGCCAGTAGTATAAAAACTAGCGGGGGAAAAGGCGAGCAGTACTTC. Encoded protein: CASSIKTSGGKGEQYF. This rearrangement joins TRBV19 to TRBJ2-7, with 11 bases aligning to TRBD2. Germline V lookup: CDR1 LNHDA, CDR2 SQIVND (reference sequence). There are 16 residues in the CDR3. The ends lost 2 bases at V and 6 bases at J; junction bases unmatched: 9.